The rows below give T cell receptor beta chains drawn from one sample of a study of the immune and genomic landscape of osteosarcoma. Clones were read by immunoSEQ multiplex PCR, and TCRdb kept only the in-frame ones, dropping some. The sample has more than 10,000 clones, about 71% seen once. Sequencing used osteosarcoma tumor tissue from the lung. All receptors come from a human donor with osteosarcoma. The CDR3 runs from the conserved cysteine through the conserved F or W. Each record gives: V gene, D gene, J gene, clone size, CDR3 protein, CDR3 DNA. D genes are given only for firm matches. The size of a clone is reported for some rows only, either as once, few or many, or as a class for expanded clones.

V: TRBV30
D: NA
J: TRBJ2-1
size: NA
CDR3: CAWSMSGSRNEQFF
DNA: TGTGCCTGGAGTATGAGCGGGTCACGGAATGAGCAGTTCTTC

V: TRBV5-1
D: NA
J: TRBJ2-3
size: NA
CDR3: CASSLVGDSSTDTQYF
DNA: TGCGCCAGCAGCTTGGTGGGGGACTCGAGCACAGATACGCAGTATTTT

V: TRBV28
D: NA
J: TRBJ2-7
size: NA
CDR3: CASSRGYEQYF
DNA: TGTGCCAGCAGCCGCGGGTACGAGCAGTACTTC

V: TRBV27
D: TRBD1
J: TRBJ2-3
size: NA
CDR3: CASSSTAGQDHTDTQYF
DNA: TGTGCCAGCAGTTCGACCGCCGGACAGGACCACACAGATACGCAGTATTTT

V: TRBV6-1
D: TRBD2
J: TRBJ2-3
size: NA
CDR3: CASSEGSGNGADTQYF
DNA: TGTGCCAGCAGTGAAGGAAGCGGGAACGGCGCAGATACGCAGTATTTT

V: TRBV6-1
D: TRBD2
J: TRBJ2-7
size: NA
CDR3: CASSASGGSYEQYF
DNA: TGTGCCAGCAGCGCTAGCGGGGGATCCTACGAGCAGTACTTC

V: TRBV7-6
D: TRBD1
J: TRBJ2-7
size: NA
CDR3: CASSTQQGVGYEQYF
DNA: TGTGCCAGCAGCACCCAACAGGGGGTGGGCTACGAGCAGTACTTC

V: TRBV28
D: NA
J: TRBJ1-2
size: once
CDR3: CASSPPTAGYTF
DNA: TGTGCCAGCAGTCCGCCGACGGCAGGCTACACCTTC

V: TRBV2
D: NA
J: TRBJ2-7
size: NA
CDR3: CASKGSGDEQYF
DNA: TGTGCCAGCAAAGGTTCCGGCGACGAGCAGTACTTC

V: TRBV19
D: NA
J: TRBJ2-5
size: NA
CDR3: CATSSPGPRGTQYF
DNA: TGTGCCACCTCTTCTCCGGGTCCCAGGGGGACCCAGTACTTC

V: TRBV14
D: NA
J: TRBJ1-2
size: few
CDR3: CASSPTLGWGPELEDYGYTF
DNA: TGTGCCAGCAGCCCGACCCTGGGGTGGGGTCCCGAGCTAGAAGACTATGGCTACACCTTC

V: TRBV7-3
D: NA
J: TRBJ2-1
size: NA
CDR3: CASSSETTLGQFF
DNA: TGTGCCAGCAGCTCCGAGACTACCCTTGGGCAGTTCTTC

V: TRBV5-1
D: TRBD2
J: TRBJ2-5
size: NA
CDR3: CASSLGASGQETQYF
DNA: TGCGCCAGCAGCTTGGGAGCTAGCGGTCAAGAGACCCAGTACTTC

V: TRBV6-5
D: NA
J: TRBJ1-2
size: once
CDR3: CASSYLEPRGYTF
DNA: TGTGCCAGCAGTTACCTGGAGCCGCGTGGCTACACCTTC

V: TRBV18
D: NA
J: TRBJ1-4
size: NA
CDR3: CASSPGSGDEKLFF
DNA: TGTGCCAGCTCACCAGGGTCAGGGGATGAAAAACTGTTTTTT

V: TRBV18
D: TRBD1
J: TRBJ2-2
size: NA
CDR3: CASSPGQDSNTGELFF
DNA: TGTGCCAGCTCACCGGGACAGGACTCGAACACCGGGGAGCTGTTTTTT

V: TRBV18
D: NA
J: TRBJ2-2
size: NA
CDR3: CASSPALGAALNTGELFF
DNA: TGTGCCAGCTCACCCGCTTTGGGTGCTGCCTTGAACACCGGGGAGCTGTTTTTT

V: TRBV28
D: TRBD2
J: TRBJ2-3
size: NA
CDR3: CASRGTSGLRDTQYF
DNA: TGTGCCAGCAGGGGGACTAGCGGGCTCAGGGATACGCAGTATTTT

V: TRBV19
D: TRBD1
J: TRBJ1-1
size: NA
CDR3: CASSMTRTGNTEAFF
DNA: TGTGCCAGTAGTATGACTCGGACAGGGAACACTGAAGCTTTCTTT

V: TRBV9
D: NA
J: TRBJ1-2
size: NA
CDR3: CASSVGGPTPRGYTF
DNA: TGTGCCAGCAGCGTAGGTGGCCCTACACCGAGAGGCTACACCTTC

V: TRBV6-5
D: NA
J: TRBJ1-6
size: NA
CDR3: CASRPGRNNSPLHF
DNA: TGTGCCAGCAGACCCGGACGGAACAATTCACCCCTCCACTTT

V: TRBV18
D: NA
J: TRBJ1-2
size: few
CDR3: CASSPVGGEDGYTF
DNA: TGTGCCAGCTCACCAGTTGGGGGAGAGGATGGCTACACCTTC

V: TRBV10-3
D: NA
J: TRBJ2-2
size: few
CDR3: CAISESTPGVPGELFF
DNA: TGTGCCATCAGTGAGTCCACCCCGGGCGTTCCCGGGGAGCTGTTTTTT

V: TRBV6-1
D: NA
J: TRBJ2-5
size: NA
CDR3: CASSDWQGSQETQYF
DNA: TGTGCCAGCAGTGATTGGCAGGGGTCCCAAGAGACCCAGTACTTC

V: TRBV4-1
D: TRBD1
J: TRBJ2-2
size: NA
CDR3: CASSQDQRRQGAGTGELFF
DNA: TGCGCCAGCAGCCAAGATCAAAGGAGACAGGGGGCAGGAACCGGGGAGCTGTTTTTT

V: TRBV6-1
D: TRBD1
J: TRBJ1-5
size: NA
CDR3: CASSGDRNYQPQHF
DNA: TGTGCCAGCAGTGGGGACAGAAACTATCAGCCCCAGCATTTT

V: TRBV19
D: NA
J: TRBJ1-2
size: NA
CDR3: CASTTGSFGYGYTF
DNA: TGTGCCAGTACGACAGGTAGTTTCGGCTATGGCTACACCTTC

V: TRBV2
D: NA
J: TRBJ2-3
size: NA
CDR3: CASSESQGGSTDTQYF
DNA: TGTGCCAGCAGTGAAAGCCAGGGTGGGAGCACAGATACGCAGTATTTT

V: TRBV25-1
D: NA
J: TRBJ1-3
size: NA
CDR3: CASRESGNTIYF
DNA: TGTGCCAGCAGGGAGTCTGGAAACACCATATATTTT

V: TRBV5-1
D: NA
J: TRBJ1-4
size: NA
CDR3: CASSLFFQQGANEKLFF
DNA: TGCGCCAGCAGCTTATTCTTCCAACAGGGAGCTAATGAAAAACTGTTTTTT